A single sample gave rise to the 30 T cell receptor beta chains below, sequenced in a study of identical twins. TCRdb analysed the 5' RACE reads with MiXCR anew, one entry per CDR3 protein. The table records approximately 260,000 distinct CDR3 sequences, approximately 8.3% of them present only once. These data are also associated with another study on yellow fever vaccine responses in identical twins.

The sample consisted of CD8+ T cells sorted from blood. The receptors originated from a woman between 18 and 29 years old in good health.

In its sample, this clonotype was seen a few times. The CDR3 DNA reads TGCGCCAGCAGCCTCGAGAGGGCGACCCCCTCTGGGGCCAACGTCCTGACTTTC. It specifies CASSLERATPSGANVLTF. V usage is TRBV4-1 and J usage is TRBJ2-6; possibly TRBD2 for D (5 bases). Looked up from germline, CDR1 is MGHRA and CDR2 is YSYEKL. The CDR3 runs to 18 residues. Trimming shortened V by 4 bases and J by 0 bases, and 16 bases separated the two germline ends.

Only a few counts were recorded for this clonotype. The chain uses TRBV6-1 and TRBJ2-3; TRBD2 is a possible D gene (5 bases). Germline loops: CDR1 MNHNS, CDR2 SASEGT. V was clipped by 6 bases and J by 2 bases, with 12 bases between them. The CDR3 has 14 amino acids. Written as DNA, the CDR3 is TGTGCCAGCAGCCTAGCTAGATACACAGATACGCAGTATTTT. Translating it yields CASSLARYTDTQYF.

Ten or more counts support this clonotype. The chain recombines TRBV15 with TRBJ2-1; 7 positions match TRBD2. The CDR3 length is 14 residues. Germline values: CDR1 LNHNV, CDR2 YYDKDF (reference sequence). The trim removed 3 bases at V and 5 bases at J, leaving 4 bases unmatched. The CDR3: CATSSSLADNEQFF. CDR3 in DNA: TGTGCCACCAGCAGCTCGCTAGCGGACAATGAGCAGTTCTTC.

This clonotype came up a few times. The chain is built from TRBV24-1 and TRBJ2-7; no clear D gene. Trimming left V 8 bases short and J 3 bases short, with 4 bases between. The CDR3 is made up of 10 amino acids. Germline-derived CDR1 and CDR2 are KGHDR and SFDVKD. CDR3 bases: TGTGCCACCATTGGCTACGAGCAGTACTTC. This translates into CATIGYEQYF.

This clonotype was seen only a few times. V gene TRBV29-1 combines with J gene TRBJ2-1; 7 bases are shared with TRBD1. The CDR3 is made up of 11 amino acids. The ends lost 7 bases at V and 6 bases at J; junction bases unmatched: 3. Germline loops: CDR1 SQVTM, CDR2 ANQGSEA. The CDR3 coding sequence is TGCAGCGCGGGGACAGTCAATGAGCAGTTCTTC. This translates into CSAGTVNEQFF.

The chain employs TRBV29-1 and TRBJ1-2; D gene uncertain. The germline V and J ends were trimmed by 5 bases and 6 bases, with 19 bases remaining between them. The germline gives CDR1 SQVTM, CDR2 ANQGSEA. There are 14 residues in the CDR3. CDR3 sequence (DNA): TGCAGCGTTTTGAGTCTACCACTAATCGATGGCTACACCTTC. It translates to CSVLSLPLIDGYTF.

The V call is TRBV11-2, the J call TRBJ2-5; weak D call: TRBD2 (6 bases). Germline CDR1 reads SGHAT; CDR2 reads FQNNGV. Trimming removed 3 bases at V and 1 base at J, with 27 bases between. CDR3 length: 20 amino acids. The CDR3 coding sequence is TGTGCCAGCAGCTTGAACCGCGGGGACGAGGGACGGGAACTCCAAGAGACCCAGTACTTC. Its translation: CASSLNRGDEGRELQETQYF.

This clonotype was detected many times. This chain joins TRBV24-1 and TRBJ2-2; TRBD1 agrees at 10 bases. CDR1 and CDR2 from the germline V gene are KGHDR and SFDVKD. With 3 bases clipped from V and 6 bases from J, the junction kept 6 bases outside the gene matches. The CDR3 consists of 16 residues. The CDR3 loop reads CATSDPRTGGAGELFF. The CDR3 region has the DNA TGTGCCACCAGTGATCCCCGGACAGGGGGGGCCGGGGAGCTGTTTTTT.

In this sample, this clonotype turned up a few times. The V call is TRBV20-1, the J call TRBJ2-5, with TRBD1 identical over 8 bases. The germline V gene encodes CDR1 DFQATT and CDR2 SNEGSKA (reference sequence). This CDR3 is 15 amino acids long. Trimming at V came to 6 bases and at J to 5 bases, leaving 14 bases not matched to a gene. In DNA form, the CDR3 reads TGCAGTGCCATAAAAAAGACAGGGGTATGGGAGACCCAGTACTTC. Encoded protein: CSAIKKTGVWETQYF.

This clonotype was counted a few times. CDR3 region: CASSPPRDRPLNTEAFF. Written as DNA, the CDR3 is TGTGCCAGCTCACCACCCCGGGACAGACCCTTGAACACTGAAGCTTTCTTT. The rearrangement links TRBV18 to TRBJ1-1; 7 positions agree with TRBD1. V lost 0 bases to trimming and J lost 0 bases; unmatched junction nucleotides: 7. The CDR3 consists of 17 residues. Germline CDR1 and CDR2: KGHSH and LQKENI.

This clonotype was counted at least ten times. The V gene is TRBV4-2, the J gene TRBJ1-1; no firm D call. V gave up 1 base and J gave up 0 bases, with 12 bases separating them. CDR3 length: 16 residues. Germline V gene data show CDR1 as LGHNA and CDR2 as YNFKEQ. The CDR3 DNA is TGTGCCAGCAGCCAAGTCGCCAAGGAGGTGAACACTGAAGCTTTCTTT. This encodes CASSQVAKEVNTEAFF.

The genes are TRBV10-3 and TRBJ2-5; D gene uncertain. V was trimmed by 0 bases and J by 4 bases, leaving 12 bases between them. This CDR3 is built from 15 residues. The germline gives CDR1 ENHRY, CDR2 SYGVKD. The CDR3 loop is CAISESRAHGETQYF. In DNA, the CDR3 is TGTGCCATCAGTGAGTCCCGGGCCCACGGAGAGACCCAGTACTTC.

Written as DNA, the CDR3 is TGTGCCAGCAGCGACGGGACAATGAACCAAGAGACCCAGTACTTC. It specifies CASSDGTMNQETQYF. This sequence joins TRBV9 and TRBJ2-5, with a possible D match to TRBD1 (6 bases). Trimming cost V 3 bases and J 0 bases, with 12 bases left between them. The CDR3 loop spans 15 amino acids. Germline V gene lookup returns CDR1 SGDLS and CDR2 YYNGEE.

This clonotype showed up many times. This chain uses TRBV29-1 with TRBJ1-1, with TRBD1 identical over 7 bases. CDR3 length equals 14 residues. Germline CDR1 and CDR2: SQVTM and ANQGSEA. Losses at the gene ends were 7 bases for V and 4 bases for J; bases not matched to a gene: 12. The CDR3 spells CSGTTGEGVTEAFF. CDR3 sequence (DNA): TGCAGCGGAACTACAGGGGAGGGTGTCACTGAAGCTTTCTTT.

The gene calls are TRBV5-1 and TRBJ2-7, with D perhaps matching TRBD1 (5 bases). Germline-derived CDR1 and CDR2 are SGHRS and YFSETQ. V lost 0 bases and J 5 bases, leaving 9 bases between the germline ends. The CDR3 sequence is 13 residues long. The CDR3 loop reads CASSLVPRDEQYF. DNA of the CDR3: TGCGCCAGCAGCTTGGTTCCCAGGGACGAGCAGTACTTC.

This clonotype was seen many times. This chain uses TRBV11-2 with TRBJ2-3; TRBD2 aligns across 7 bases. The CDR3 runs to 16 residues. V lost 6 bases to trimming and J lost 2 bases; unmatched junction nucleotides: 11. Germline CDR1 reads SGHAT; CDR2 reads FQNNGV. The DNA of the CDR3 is TGTGCCAGCAGTCAACTAGCGCTAGAAAACACAGATACGCAGTATTTT. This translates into CASSQLALENTDTQYF.

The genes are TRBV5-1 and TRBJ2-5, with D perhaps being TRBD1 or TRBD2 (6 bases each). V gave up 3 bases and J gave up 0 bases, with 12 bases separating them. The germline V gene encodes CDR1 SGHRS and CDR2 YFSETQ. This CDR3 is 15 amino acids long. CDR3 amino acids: CASSWGDTHQETQYF. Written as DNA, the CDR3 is TGCGCCAGCAGCTGGGGGGACACCCACCAAGAGACCCAGTACTTC. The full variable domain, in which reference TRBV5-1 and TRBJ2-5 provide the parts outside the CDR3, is KAGVTQTPRYLIKTRGQQVTLSCSPISGHRSVSWYQQTPGQGLQFLFEYFSETQRNKGNFPGRFSGRQFSNSRSEMNVSTLELGDSALYLCASSWGDTHQETQYFGPGTRLLVL.

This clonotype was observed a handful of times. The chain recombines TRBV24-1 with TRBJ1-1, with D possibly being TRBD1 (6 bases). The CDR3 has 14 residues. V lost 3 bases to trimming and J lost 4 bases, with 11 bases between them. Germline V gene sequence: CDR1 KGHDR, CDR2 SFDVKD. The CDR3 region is CATSDTGRGTEAFF. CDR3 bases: TGTGCCACCAGTGATACAGGGCGAGGCACTGAAGCTTTCTTT.

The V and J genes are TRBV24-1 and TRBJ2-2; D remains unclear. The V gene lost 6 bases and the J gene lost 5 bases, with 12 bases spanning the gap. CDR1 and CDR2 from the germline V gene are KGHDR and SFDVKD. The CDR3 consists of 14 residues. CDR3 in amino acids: CATSPFRETGELFF. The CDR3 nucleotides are TGTGCCACCAGTCCTTTCCGCGAGACCGGGGAGCTGTTTTTT.

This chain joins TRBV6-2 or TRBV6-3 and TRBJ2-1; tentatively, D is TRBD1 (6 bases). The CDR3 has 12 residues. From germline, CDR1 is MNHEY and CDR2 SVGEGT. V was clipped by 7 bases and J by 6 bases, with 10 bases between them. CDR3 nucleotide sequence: TGTGCCAGCACTGAGGGGGTCAATGAGCAGTTCTTC. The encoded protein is CASTEGVNEQFF.

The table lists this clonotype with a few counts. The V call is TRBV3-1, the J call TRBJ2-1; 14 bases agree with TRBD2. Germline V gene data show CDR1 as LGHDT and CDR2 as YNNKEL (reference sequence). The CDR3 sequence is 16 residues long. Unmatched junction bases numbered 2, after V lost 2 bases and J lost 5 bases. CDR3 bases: TGTGCCAGCAGCCAACCGGGACTAGCGGGGGACAATGAGCAGTTCTTC. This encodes CASSQPGLAGDNEQFF.

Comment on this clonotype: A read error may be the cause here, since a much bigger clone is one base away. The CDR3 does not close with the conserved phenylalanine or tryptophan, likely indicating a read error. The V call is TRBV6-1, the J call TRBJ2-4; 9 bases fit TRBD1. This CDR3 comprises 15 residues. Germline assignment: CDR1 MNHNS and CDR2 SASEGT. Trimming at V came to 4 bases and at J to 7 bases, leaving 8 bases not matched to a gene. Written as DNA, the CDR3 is TGTGCCAGCAGTGTCTCAGGGACAGGGTTGAACATTCAGTACCTC. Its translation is CASSVSGTGLNIQYL.

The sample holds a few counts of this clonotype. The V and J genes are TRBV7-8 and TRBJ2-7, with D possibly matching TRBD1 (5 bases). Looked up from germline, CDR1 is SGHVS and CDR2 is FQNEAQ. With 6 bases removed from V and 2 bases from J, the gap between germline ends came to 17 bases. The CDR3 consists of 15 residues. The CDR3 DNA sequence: TGTGCCAGCAGTAGTTTCGCAGGGCCCACCTACGAGCAGTACTTC. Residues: CASSSFAGPTYEQYF.

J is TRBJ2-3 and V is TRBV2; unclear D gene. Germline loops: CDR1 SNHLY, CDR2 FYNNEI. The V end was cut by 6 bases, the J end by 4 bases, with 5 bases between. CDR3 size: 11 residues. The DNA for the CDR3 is TGTGCCAGCAGCAATTCAGATACGCAGTATTTT. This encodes CASSNSDTQYF.

For the CDR3, the DNA is TGCAGTGCGGACCAGGGACTAGCGGGAGGAAGCGATGAGCAGTTCTTC. This encodes CSADQGLAGGSDEQFF. The V and J genes are TRBV20-1 and TRBJ2-1, with 15 nucleotides matching TRBD2. There are 16 residues in the CDR3. J gave up 8 bases and V 6 bases, and 11 bases lay outside the gene matches. Germline V gene lookup returns CDR1 DFQATT and CDR2 SNEGSKA (reference sequence).

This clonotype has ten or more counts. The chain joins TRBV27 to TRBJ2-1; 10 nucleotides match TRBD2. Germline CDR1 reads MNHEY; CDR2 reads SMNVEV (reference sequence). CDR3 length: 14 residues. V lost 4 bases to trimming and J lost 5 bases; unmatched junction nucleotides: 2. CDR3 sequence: CASSSSGSNNEQFF. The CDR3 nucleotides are TGTGCCAGCAGTTCTAGCGGGAGTAACAATGAGCAGTTCTTC.

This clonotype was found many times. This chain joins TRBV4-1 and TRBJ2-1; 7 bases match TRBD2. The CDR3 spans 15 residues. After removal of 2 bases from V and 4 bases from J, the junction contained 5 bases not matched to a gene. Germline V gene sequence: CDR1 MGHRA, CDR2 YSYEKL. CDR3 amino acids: CASSQTSALYNEQFF. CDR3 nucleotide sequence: TGCGCCAGCAGCCAAACTAGCGCACTGTACAATGAGCAGTTCTTC.

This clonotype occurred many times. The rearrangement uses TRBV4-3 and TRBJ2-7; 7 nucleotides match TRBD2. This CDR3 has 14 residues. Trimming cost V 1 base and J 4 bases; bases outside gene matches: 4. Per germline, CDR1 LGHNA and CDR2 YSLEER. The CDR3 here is CASSQGEGRYEQYF. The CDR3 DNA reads TGCGCCAGCAGCCAAGGGGAGGGCCGTTACGAGCAGTACTTC.

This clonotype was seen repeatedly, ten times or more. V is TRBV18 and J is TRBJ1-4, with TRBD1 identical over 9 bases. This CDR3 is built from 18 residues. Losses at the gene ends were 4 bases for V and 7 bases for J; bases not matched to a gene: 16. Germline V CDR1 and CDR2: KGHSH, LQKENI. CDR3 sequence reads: CASSLPGDLDRGREKLFF. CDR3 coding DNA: TGTGCCAGCTCACTACCGGGGGATCTGGACAGGGGTCGTGAAAAACTGTTTTTT.

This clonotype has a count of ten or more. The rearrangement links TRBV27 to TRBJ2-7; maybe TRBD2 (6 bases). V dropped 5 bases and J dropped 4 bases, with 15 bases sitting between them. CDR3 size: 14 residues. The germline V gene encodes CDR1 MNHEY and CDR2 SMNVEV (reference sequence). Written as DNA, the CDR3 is TGTGCCAGCAGTCCATCGGGACTTATTTACGAGCAGTACTTC. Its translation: CASSPSGLIYEQYF.